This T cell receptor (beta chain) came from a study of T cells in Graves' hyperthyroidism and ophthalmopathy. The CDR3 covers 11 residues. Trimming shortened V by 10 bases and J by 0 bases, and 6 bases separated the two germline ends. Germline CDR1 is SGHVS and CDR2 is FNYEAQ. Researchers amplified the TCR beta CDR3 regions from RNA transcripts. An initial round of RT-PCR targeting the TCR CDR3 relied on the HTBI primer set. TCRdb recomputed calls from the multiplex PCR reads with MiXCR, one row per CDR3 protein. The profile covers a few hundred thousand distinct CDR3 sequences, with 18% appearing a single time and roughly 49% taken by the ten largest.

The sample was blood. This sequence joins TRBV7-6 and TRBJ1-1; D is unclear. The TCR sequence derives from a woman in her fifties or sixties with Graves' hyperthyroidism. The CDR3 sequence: CATVLNTEAFF. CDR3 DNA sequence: TGTGCCACCGTGTTGAACACTGAAGCTTTCTTT.